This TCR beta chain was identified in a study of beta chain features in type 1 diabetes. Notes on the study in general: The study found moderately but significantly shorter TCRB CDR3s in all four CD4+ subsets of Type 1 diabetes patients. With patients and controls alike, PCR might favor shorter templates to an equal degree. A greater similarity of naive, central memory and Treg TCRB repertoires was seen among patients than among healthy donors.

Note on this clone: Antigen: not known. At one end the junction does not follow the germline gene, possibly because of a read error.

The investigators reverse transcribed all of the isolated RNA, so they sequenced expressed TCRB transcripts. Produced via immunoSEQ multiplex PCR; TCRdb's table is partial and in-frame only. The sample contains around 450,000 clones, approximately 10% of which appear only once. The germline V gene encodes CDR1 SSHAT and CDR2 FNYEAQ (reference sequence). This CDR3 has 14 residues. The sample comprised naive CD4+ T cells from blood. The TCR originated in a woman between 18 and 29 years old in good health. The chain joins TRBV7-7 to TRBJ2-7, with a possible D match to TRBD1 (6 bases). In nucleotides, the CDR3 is TGTGCTAGCAGCCCCTGGGGGCAGCCCTACGAGCAGTACTTC. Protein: CASSPWGQPYEQYF.